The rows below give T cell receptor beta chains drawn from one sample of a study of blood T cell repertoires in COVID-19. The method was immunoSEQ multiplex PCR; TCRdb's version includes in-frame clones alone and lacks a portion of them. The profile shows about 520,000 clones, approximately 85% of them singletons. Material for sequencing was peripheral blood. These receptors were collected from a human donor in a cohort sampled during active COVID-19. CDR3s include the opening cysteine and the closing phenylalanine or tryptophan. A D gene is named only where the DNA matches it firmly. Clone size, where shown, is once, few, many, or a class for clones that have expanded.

CDR3aa: CASSFGGERGLAEQYF
CDR3nt: TGTGCCAGCAGTTTTGGTGGGGAGCGGGGTCTGGCCGAGCAGTACTTC
j_gene: TRBJ2-7
v_gene: TRBV27
d_gene: TRBD2
abundance: few

CDR3aa: CAWLQTEAFF
CDR3nt: TGTGCCTGGTTACAAACTGAAGCTTTCTTT
j_gene: TRBJ1-1
v_gene: TRBV30
d_gene: .
abundance: .

CDR3aa: CASSPRDRGEQYF
CDR3nt: TGTGCCAGCTCACCAAGGGACAGGGGCGAGCAGTACTTC
j_gene: TRBJ2-7
v_gene: TRBV18
d_gene: TRBD1
abundance: .

CDR3aa: CASRKTGSYEQYF
CDR3nt: TGTGCCAGCAGAAAGACAGGCTCCTACGAGCAGTACTTC
j_gene: TRBJ2-7
v_gene: TRBV25-1
d_gene: .
abundance: .

CDR3aa: CASSQSSRGTQYF
CDR3nt: TGTGCCAGCAGCCAATCATCCCGGGGGACCCAGTACTTC
j_gene: TRBJ2-5
v_gene: TRBV3-1/TRBV3-2
d_gene: .
abundance: .

CDR3aa: CASDRASPNVYEQFF
CDR3nt: TGTGCCAGCGACAGGGCATCCCCTAACGTTTATGAGCAGTTCTTC
j_gene: TRBJ2-1
v_gene: TRBV7-2
d_gene: TRBD1
abundance: .

CDR3aa: CASSLFSRTSDYTGELFF
CDR3nt: TGTGCCAGCAGTTTATTTTCCCGGACTAGCGATTACACCGGGGAGCTGTTTTTT
j_gene: TRBJ2-2
v_gene: TRBV28
d_gene: TRBD2
abundance: .

CDR3aa: CASRGNREKAFF
CDR3nt: TGTGCCAGCAGAGGAAACAGGGAGAAAGCTTTCTTT
j_gene: TRBJ1-1
v_gene: TRBV6-5
d_gene: .
abundance: once

CDR3aa: CASSYSTGGPYEQYF
CDR3nt: TGTGCCAGCAGTTACTCCACAGGGGGACCCTACGAGCAGTACTTC
j_gene: TRBJ2-7
v_gene: TRBV6-5
d_gene: TRBD1
abundance: .

CDR3aa: CASGGTGRYGYTF
CDR3nt: TGTGCCAGCGGAGGGACAGGGCGATATGGCTACACCTTC
j_gene: TRBJ1-2
v_gene: TRBV11-1
d_gene: TRBD1
abundance: .

CDR3aa: CASNRLDSFYEQYF
CDR3nt: TGTGCCAGCAACAGACTGGACTCGTTCTACGAGCAGTACTTC
j_gene: TRBJ2-7
v_gene: TRBV7-2
d_gene: .
abundance: .

CDR3aa: CASSAPGLAGGGEQFF
CDR3nt: TGTGCCAGCAGCGCACCGGGACTAGCGGGAGGGGGTGAGCAGTTCTTC
j_gene: TRBJ2-1
v_gene: TRBV2
d_gene: TRBD2
abundance: few

CDR3aa: CASLTGDLAKNIQYF
CDR3nt: TGTGCCAGCCTTACCGGAGACCTAGCCAAAAACATTCAGTACTTC
j_gene: TRBJ2-4
v_gene: TRBV28
d_gene: .
abundance: once

CDR3aa: CASSSTRQGNEKLFF
CDR3nt: TGTGCCAGCAGTTCAACTCGACAGGGAAATGAAAAACTGTTTTTT
j_gene: TRBJ1-4
v_gene: TRBV6-7
d_gene: TRBD1
abundance: .

CDR3aa: CASSQVTSDYEQYF
CDR3nt: TGCGCCAGCAGCCAAGTTACCAGTGACTACGAGCAGTACTTC
j_gene: TRBJ2-7
v_gene: TRBV4-3
d_gene: .
abundance: .

CDR3aa: CASSYQNEQFF
CDR3nt: TGTGCCAGCAGTTACCAGAATGAGCAGTTCTTC
j_gene: TRBJ2-1
v_gene: TRBV6-2/TRBV6-3
d_gene: .
abundance: .

CDR3aa: CASSPPGIYAGELFF
CDR3nt: TGTGCCAGCAGCCCCCCAGGAATTTACGCCGGGGAGCTGTTTTTT
j_gene: TRBJ2-2
v_gene: TRBV3-1/TRBV3-2
d_gene: .
abundance: .

CDR3aa: CASSIDRATRETQYF
CDR3nt: TGTGCCAGCAGCATAGACAGGGCCACCAGGGAGACCCAGTACTTC
j_gene: TRBJ2-5
v_gene: TRBV7-2
d_gene: TRBD1
abundance: .